This T cell receptor (beta chain) was retrieved from a study of memory CD4+ T cells and cytomegalovirus serostatus. The sort gate was single viable CD3+CD4+CD8-CD45RO+ cells for memory CD4+ T cells. CMV serostatus came from serum IgG against pp150, pp28, p38, p52. This clone was found a few times. The germline CDR1 and CDR2 sequences are SGHRS and YFSETQ. Germline trimming cut 3 bases from V and 4 bases from J; bases unmatched to any gene: 6. The CDR3 runs 14 residues. The protocol was immunoSEQ multiplex PCR, while the TCRdb copy is restricted to in-frame clones and leaves out a portion. The sample carries some 58,000 clones, around 77% recorded once.

Input material: memory CD4+ T cells from blood. The V and J genes are TRBV5-1 and TRBJ1-1, with 7 bases lining up with TRBD1. The sequence came from an adult in good health and CMV-seronegative. The CDR3 DNA follows: TGCGCCAGCAGCTCGTGGCAGGGGGGCACTGAAGCTTTCTTT. It translates to CASSSWQGGTEAFF.